This paragraph covers one T cell receptor (beta chain) sequence. Its antigen is not identified. The PCR was carried out with 60 Vbeta primers and 13 Jbeta primers. Measured with immunoSEQ multiplex PCR; TCRdb has only the in-frame clones, and not every one. The sample shows roughly 160,000 clones, 60% to 80% of them seen only once. This CDR3 region has 12 residues. The germline CDR1 and CDR2 sequences are SGHAT and FQNNGV. V was cut by 5 bases and J by 14 bases, with 16 bases left in between. This record comes from a study of cytomegalovirus exposure and HLA in healthy donors. About the research overall: Sequencing of about 179 million T cells in an earlier analysis found 100 million or so unique TCR beta sequences. Counted in an early data release were roughly 81 million unique TCRs from HLA-typed donors. Study-wide results and caveats: According to the study, 160 or so TCR beta chains were cytomegalovirus-associated. It was taken for granted in presence/absence analyses that sequencing depth across donors was roughly uniform.

This clonotype was sampled from a man aged 18 to 29 in good health and CMV-seropositive. Sequenced sample: PBMCs. The chain uses TRBV11-2 and TRBJ2-1; D perhaps matches TRBD2 (6 bases). This chain's CDR3 is CASSPDAGLEFF. The CDR3 DNA is TGTGCCAGCAGCCCAGACGCGGGACTGGAGTTCTTC.